Below are 5 T cell receptor beta chains sequenced from a single sample in a study of identifying expanded T cells in peripheral blood. TCRdb keeps only in-frame clones here, not all; method: immunoSEQ multiplex PCR. The sample carries 95,000 or so clones, approximately 83% recorded once. Sequencing was done on a sample of blood. The source of these receptors is a person aged 18-70 years in good health.

The gene calls are TRBV5-4 and TRBJ2-2; 11 bases line up with TRBD2. V lost 5 bases to trimming and J lost 5 bases; unmatched junction nucleotides: 8. The CDR3 is made up of 16 amino acids. The V gene's germline CDR1 is SGHNT and CDR2 YYREEE (reference sequence). CDR3 nucleotide sequence: TGTGCCAGCAGAGACATTAGCGGGGGGGCGACCGGGGAGCTGTTTTTT. It translates to CASRDISGGATGELFF. Together with reference TRBV5-4 and TRBJ2-2, the CDR3 gives the full variable domain: ETGVTQSPTHLIKTRGQQVTLRCSSQSGHNTVSWYQQALGQGPQFIFQYYREEENGRGNFPPRFSGLQFPNYSSELNVNALELDDSALYLCASRDISGGATGELFFGEGSRLTVL.

The chain has TRBV18 and TRBJ1-1; possibly TRBD1 for D (6 bases). The CDR3 length is 16 residues. V was shortened by 5 bases and J by 4 bases, with 20 bases between the two germline ends. Germline values: CDR1 KGHSH, CDR2 LQKENI. CDR3 in amino acids: CASSKDRRGSGTEAFF. The CDR3 nucleotides are TGTGCCAGCTCAAAGGATCGCAGGGGCTCGGGCACTGAAGCTTTCTTT.

The rearrangement uses TRBV5-5 and TRBJ1-6, with 11 positions matching TRBD1. The CDR3 sequence is 18 residues long. V lost 3 bases, J lost 8 bases, and 13 bases stayed unmatched. Per the germline V gene, CDR1 is SGHKS and CDR2 is YYEKEE (reference sequence). The CDR3 region has the DNA TGTGCCAGCAGCTCAACCCGGGACAGGGGGTTGACGGATTCACCCCTCCACTTT. Residues: CASSSTRDRGLTDSPLHF.

The chain carries TRBV11-2 and TRBJ2-3; 7 bases are shared with TRBD2. V lost 7 bases to trimming and J lost 3 bases; unmatched junction nucleotides: 10. This CDR3 is 15 amino acids long. Germline CDR1 reads SGHAT; CDR2 reads FQNNGV. This CDR3 reads CASTFGSGGTDTQYF. The CDR3, as DNA: TGTGCCAGCACCTTTGGATCCGGGGGGACAGATACGCAGTATTTT. Full variable domain (rest looked up from reference TRBV11-2 and TRBJ2-3): EAGVAQSPRYKIIEKRQSVAFWCNPISGHATLYWYQQILGQGPKLLIQFQNNGVVDDSQLPKDRFSAERLKGVDSTLKIQPAKLEDSAVYLCASTFGSGGTDTQYFGPGTRLTVL.

V usage is TRBV2 and J usage is TRBJ2-7, with 9 positions matching TRBD1. With V trimmed by 2 bases and J by 6 bases, 5 bases remained unmatched. The CDR3 contains 14 residues. The V gene's germline CDR1 is SNHLY and CDR2 FYNNEI. This CDR3 reads CASSEWDRATEQYF. CDR3 DNA: TGTGCCAGCAGTGAATGGGACAGGGCAACCGAGCAGTACTTC.